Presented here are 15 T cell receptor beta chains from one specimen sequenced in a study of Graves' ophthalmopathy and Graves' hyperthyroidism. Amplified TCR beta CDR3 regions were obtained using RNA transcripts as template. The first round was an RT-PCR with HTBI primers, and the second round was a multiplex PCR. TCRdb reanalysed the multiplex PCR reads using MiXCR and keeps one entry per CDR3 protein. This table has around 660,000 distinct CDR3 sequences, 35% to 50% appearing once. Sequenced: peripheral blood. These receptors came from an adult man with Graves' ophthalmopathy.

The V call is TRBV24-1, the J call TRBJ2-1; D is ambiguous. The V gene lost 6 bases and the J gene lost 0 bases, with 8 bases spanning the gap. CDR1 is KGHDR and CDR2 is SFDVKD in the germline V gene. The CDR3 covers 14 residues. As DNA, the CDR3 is TGTGCCACCAGTCAGGCGAGCTCCTACAATGAGCAGTTCTTC. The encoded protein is CATSQASSYNEQFF.

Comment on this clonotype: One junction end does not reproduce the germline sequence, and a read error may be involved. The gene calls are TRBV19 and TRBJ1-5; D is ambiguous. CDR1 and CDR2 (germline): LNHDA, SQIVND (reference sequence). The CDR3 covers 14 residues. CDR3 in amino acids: CASSISGSNQSQHF. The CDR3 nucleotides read TGTGCCAGTAGTATTTCGGGTAGCAATCAGTCCCAGCATTTT.

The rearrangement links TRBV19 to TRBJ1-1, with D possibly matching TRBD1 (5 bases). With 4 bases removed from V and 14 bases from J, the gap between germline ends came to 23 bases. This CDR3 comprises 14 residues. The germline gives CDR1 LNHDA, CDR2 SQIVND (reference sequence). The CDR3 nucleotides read TGTGCCAGTAGTACCGGACTAGCGGGAGGGGAGCAGTTCTTT. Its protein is CASSTGLAGGEQFF. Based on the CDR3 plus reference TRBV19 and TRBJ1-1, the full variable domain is DGGITQSPKYLFRKEGQNVTLSCEQNLNHDAMYWYRQDPGQGLRLIYYSQIVNDFQKGDIAEGYSVSREKKESFPLTVTSAQKNPTAFYLCASSTGLAGGEQFFGQGTRLTVV.

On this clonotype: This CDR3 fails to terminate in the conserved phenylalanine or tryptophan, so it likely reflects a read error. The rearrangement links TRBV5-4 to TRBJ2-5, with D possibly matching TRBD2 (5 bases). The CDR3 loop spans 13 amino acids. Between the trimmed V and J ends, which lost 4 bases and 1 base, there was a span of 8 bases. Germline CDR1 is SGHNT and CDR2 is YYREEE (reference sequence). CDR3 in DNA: TGTGCCAGCAGCAGGACTGGCCAAGAGACCCAGTACTGC. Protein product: CASSRTGQETQYC.

DNA for the CDR3: TGTGCCATCGCTGGGATTGGGGCATCATCCGCATCCGGAAACACCATATATTTT. Protein product: CAIAGIGASSASGNTIYF. This chain connects TRBV10-3 to TRBJ1-3, with D possibly TRBD1 on 5 matching bases. This CDR3 is 18 amino acids long. V lost 8 bases and J 4 bases, leaving 27 bases between the germline ends. Germline V lookup: CDR1 ENHRY, CDR2 SYGVKD.

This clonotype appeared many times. The CDR3 loop is CASSQRYMNTEAFF. The CDR3 nucleotides read TGTGCCAGCAGCCAGAGATACATGAACACTGAAGCTTTCTTT. The chain is built from TRBV14 and TRBJ1-1; no reliable D call. Trimming removed 3 bases at V and 0 bases at J, with 8 bases between. CDR1 is SGHDN and CDR2 is FVKESK in the germline V gene. This CDR3 contains 14 residues.

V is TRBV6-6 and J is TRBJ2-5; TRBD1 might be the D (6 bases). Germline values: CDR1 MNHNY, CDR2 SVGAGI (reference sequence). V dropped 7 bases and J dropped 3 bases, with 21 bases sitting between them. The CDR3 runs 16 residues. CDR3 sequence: CASNNPPGAGEETQYF. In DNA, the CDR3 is TGTGCCAGCAACAACCCCCCAGGGGCGGGTGAAGAGACCCAGTACTTC.

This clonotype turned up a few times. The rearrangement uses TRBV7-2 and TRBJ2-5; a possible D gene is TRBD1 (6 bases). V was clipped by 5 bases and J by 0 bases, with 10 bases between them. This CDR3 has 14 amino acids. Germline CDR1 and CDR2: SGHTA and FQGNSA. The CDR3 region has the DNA TGTGCCAGCAGCCAAGGGGACAACCAAGAGACCCAGTACTTC. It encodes CASSQGDNQETQYF.

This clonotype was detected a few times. CDR3 sequence (DNA): TGTGCCAGCAGCCCTAGACACTTTAACTATGGCTACACCTTC. Protein: CASSPRHFNYGYTF. V and J are TRBV11-2 and TRBJ1-2, with D unresolved. The germline V and J ends were trimmed by 5 bases and 1 base, with 11 bases remaining between them. CDR3 length: 14 amino acids. The germline V gene has CDR1 SGHAT and CDR2 FQNNGV.

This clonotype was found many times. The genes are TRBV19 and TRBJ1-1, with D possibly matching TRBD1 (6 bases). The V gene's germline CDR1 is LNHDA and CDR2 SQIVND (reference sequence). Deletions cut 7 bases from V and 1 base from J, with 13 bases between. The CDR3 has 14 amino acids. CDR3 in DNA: TGTGCCAGTAAGGTCGACAGGCGGAACACTGAAGCTTTCTTT. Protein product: CASKVDRRNTEAFF.

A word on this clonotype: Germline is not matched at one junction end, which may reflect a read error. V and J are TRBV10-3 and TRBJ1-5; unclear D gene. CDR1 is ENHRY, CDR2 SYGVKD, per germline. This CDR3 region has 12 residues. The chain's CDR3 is CASSEPYRPQHF. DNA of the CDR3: TGTGCCAGCAGTGAGCCATATCGGCCCCAGCATTTT.

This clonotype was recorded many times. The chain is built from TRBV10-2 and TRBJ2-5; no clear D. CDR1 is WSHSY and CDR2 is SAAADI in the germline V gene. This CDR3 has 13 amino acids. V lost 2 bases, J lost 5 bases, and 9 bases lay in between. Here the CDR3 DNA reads TGCGCCAGCAGTGAGGGTGTTACGGAGACCCAGTACTTC. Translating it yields CASSEGVTETQYF.

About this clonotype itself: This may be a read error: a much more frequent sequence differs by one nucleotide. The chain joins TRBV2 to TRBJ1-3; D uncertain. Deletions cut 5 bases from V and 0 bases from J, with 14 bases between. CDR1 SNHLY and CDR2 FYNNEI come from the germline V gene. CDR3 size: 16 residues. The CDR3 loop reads CASSPVGRSSGNTIYF. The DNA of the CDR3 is TGTGCCAGCAGTCCCGTCGGACGAAGCTCTGGAAACACCATATATTTT.

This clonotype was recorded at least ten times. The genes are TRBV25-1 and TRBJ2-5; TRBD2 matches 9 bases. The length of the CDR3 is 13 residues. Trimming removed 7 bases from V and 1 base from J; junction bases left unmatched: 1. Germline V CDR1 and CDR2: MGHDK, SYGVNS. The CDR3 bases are TGTGCCAGCACGACTAGCGGCCAAGAGACCCAGTACTTC. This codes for CASTTSGQETQYF.

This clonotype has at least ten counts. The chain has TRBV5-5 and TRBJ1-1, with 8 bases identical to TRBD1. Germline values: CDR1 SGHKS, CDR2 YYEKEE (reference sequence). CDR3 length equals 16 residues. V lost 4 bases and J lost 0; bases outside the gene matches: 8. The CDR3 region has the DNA TGTGCCAGCAGCCAGCGGACAGGGAGGGTGAACACTGAAGCTTTCTTT. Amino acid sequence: CASSQRTGRVNTEAFF.